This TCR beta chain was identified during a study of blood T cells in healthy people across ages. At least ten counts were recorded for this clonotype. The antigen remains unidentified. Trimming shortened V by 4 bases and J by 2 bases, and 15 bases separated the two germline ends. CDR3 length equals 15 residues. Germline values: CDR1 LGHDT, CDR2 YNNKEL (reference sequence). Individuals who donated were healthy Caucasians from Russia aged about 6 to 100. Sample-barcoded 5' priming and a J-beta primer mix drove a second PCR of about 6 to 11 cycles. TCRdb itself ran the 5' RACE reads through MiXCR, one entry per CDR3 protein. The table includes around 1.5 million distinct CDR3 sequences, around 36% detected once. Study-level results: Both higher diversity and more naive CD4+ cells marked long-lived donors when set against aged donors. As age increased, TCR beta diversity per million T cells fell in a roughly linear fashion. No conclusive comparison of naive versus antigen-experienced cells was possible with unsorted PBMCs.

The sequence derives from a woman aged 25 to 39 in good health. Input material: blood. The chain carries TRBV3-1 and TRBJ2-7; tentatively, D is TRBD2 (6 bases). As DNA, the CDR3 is TGTGCCAGCAGCCCTCCGCGGGGCCGAACCTACGAGCAGTACTTC. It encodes CASSPPRGRTYEQYF.